This is a list of T cell receptor beta chains from one sample in a study of early T cells in non-severe SARS-CoV-2 infection. In TCRdb, the 5' RACE reads were re-called with MiXCR into one record per CDR3 protein. Of tens of thousands of distinct CDR3 sequences in the sample, about 12% were seen once. Sequencing used whole blood. The receptor source for this set is an adult who was a healthcare worker with PCR-confirmed SARS-CoV-2 infection or an uninfected control (not recorded which). The CDR3 runs from the conserved cysteine through the conserved F or W. Each record gives: J gene, V gene, clone size, D gene, CDR3 DNA, CDR3 protein. The D gene is left open where the match is weak. A row's size may be missing; if present it is once, few, many or a size class.

>TRBJ2-7|TRBV10-3|many|TRBD1
TGTGCCATCATGTCCGGGACAGGAACCTACGAGCAGTACTTC
CAIMSGTGTYEQYF
>TRBJ2-5|TRBV6-1|many|-
TGTGCCAGCAAAGGGGCTACAGAGACCCAGTACTTC
CASKGATETQYF
>TRBJ1-2|TRBV10-3|-|TRBD1
TGTGCCATCAGCGGATCGACAGGGGGCAGTCTTGGCTACACCTTC
CAISGSTGGSLGYTF
>TRBJ1-3|TRBV29-1|-|-
TGCAGCGTTGATTCCGACTCTGGAAACACCATATATTTT
CSVDSDSGNTIYF
>TRBJ2-5|TRBV29-1|few|-
TGCAGCGTTGAGCTGGGCTACCGGGGGACCCAGTACTTC
CSVELGYRGTQYF
>TRBJ1-5|TRBV19|many|TRBD1
TGTGCCAGTAGTCAGACAGGGTCCAATCAGCCCCAGCATTTT
CASSQTGSNQPQHF
>TRBJ2-7|TRBV3-1|-|TRBD1
TGTGCCAGCAGCCAAGCCTTAACAGGGGTGAGAGAGCAGTACTTC
CASSQALTGVREQYF
>TRBJ2-1|TRBV29-1|few|-
TGCAGCGTTAATGAGCAGTTCTTC
CSVNEQFF
>TRBJ1-5|TRBV18|-|-
TGTGCCAGCTCGCCCTCGCGAGATCAGCCCCAGCATTTT
CASSPSRDQPQHF
>TRBJ2-7|TRBV5-1|-|TRBD1
TGCGCCAGCAGCCCCTGGACAGGGGGAAACTACGAGCAGTACTTC
CASSPWTGGNYEQYF
>TRBJ2-2|TRBV20-1|-|TRBD2
TGCAGTGCTAGAGCCGCGAGCAAGAGCGGGGCGGGCACCGGGGAGCTGTTTTTT
CSARAASKSGAGTGELFF
>TRBJ2-3|TRBV15|many|-
TGTGCCACCAGCAGAGATAGTTTAGCAGATACGCAGTATTTT
CATSRDSLADTQYF
>TRBJ2-3|TRBV12-3/TRBV12-4|few|TRBD1
TGTGCCAGCACTGAGGGGGCTAGCACAGATACGCAGTATTTT
CASTEGASTDTQYF
>TRBJ2-2|TRBV13|many|TRBD2
TGTGCCAGAAACAAGCCATGGTATCGGACGGGAGGGCGCACCGGGGAGCTGTTTTTT
CARNKPWYRTGGRTGELFF
>TRBJ2-1|TRBV12-3/TRBV12-4|many|-
TGTGCCAGCAGTTTAAGGGCTGGGGAGCAGTTCTTC
CASSLRAGEQFF
>TRBJ2-7|TRBV9|many|-
TGTGCCAGCAGCGTAGGTTCCGACTCCTACGAGCAGTACTTC
CASSVGSDSYEQYF
>TRBJ2-7|TRBV29-1|-|-
TGCAGCGTCGCCGACGGAGCCTACGAGCAGTACTTC
CSVADGAYEQYF
>TRBJ2-2|TRBV7-8|many|-
TGTGCCAGCAGCTTAGCGGGGAGTACCGGGGAGCTGTTTTTT
CASSLAGSTGELFF
>TRBJ2-5|TRBV29-1|-|TRBD2
TGCAGCGTTGAGGGACTAGCGGCCGCGGGGACCCAGTACTTC
CSVEGLAAAGTQYF
>TRBJ2-3|TRBV20-1|few|-
TGCAGTGCTAGGGTTAGCACTAGCACAGATACGCAGTATTTT
CSARVSTSTDTQYF
>TRBJ2-1|TRBV19|few|-
TGTGCCACTCTGGACGAAATCAATGAGCAGTTCTTC
CATLDEINEQFF
>TRBJ2-1|TRBV6-2/TRBV6-3|many|-
TGTGCCAGCAGTTACAGGAGTGAGCAGTTCTTC
CASSYRSEQFF
>TRBJ2-1|TRBV11-2|few|TRBD1
TGTGCCAGTAGGGAGACAGGGATGAACAATGAGCAGTTCTTC
CASRETGMNNEQFF
>TRBJ2-5|TRBV5-1|few|TRBD2
TGCGCCAGCAGCTTGGCGACTAGCGGGGCAGAGACCCAGTACTTC
CASSLATSGAETQYF
>TRBJ2-1|TRBV5-1|few|-
TGCGCCAGCAGCTTGGTTTTGGGGGGCTACAATGAGCAGTTCTTC
CASSLVLGGYNEQFF
>TRBJ2-5|TRBV18|-|-
TGTGCCAGCTCACCAAACGCAGCCCGACAAGAGACCCAGTACTTC
CASSPNAARQETQYF
>TRBJ1-5|TRBV5-5|many|-
TGTGCCAGCAGCCTCCGGGACAGCAATCAGCCCCAGCATTTT
CASSLRDSNQPQHF
>TRBJ2-1|TRBV6-1|few|-
TGTGCCAGCAAAGTGGGGGCCCTCTACAATGAGCAGTTCTTC
CASKVGALYNEQFF
>TRBJ2-3|TRBV11-3|-|-
TGTGCCAGCAGCACGGGGGCCTACACAGATACGCAGTATTTT
CASSTGAYTDTQYF
>TRBJ2-5|TRBV10-1|-|-
TGCGCCAGCAGCAATGGGGGGCTGGAGACCCAGTACTTC
CASSNGGLETQYF
>TRBJ2-3|TRBV29-1|-|TRBD1
TGCAGTTCTACCGGGACAGGAGGAACAGATACGCAGTATTTT
CSSTGTGGTDTQYF